The following is a TCR beta chain sequence with its context. This entry comes from a study of blood T cell repertoires in COVID-19. Assay: immunoSEQ multiplex PCR; the TCRdb copy retains only in-frame clones and omits some. Of approximately 200,000 clones listed, around 88% are singletons. J lost 3 bases, V lost 2 bases, and 3 bases had no gene match. In germline, CDR1 is SGHRS, CDR2 YFSETQ. The CDR3 has 14 residues. This TCR was sampled from a woman in her twenties or thirties who had been exposed to COVID-19. The V gene is TRBV5-1, the J gene TRBJ2-5; 8 bases are a match to TRBD2. Material for sequencing was PBMCs or T cells enriched from blood (not recorded which). In DNA form, the CDR3 reads TGCGCCAGCAGCTTCGGCGGGGGGAAAGAGACCCAGTACTTC. Translation gives CASSFGGGKETQYF.